This record covers a single TCR beta chain. In this sample, this clonotype turned up many times. There is no known antigen for this receptor. The input lacks base qualities; no much larger clone sits a single base away. Libraries were built with PCR. Sequenced using an Illumina HiSeq 2500. TCR library preparation used molecular barcoding, with unique molecular identifiers applied to normalize quantification of the TCRbeta repertoire. Clones were called with MiXCR by TCRdb after fastp trimmed the public reads at Q25, and only in-frame beta chains were retained. Identical CDR3 protein sequences are pooled into one entry, listed with their most common genes and DNA. The sample yields 120,000 or so distinct CDR3 sequences; about 9.3% were counted once. Of the sample, over 8% falls within the top ten clones. The data stem from a study of T-cell reconstitution after alpha-beta-depleted transplantation in children (dated by TCRdb to about 2016). About the full investigation: T-cell immune reconstitution after TCRalphabeta/CD19-depleted allogeneic hematopoietic cell transplantation in children was quantitatively tracked in the study by means of TCR repertoire profiling.

This receptor was taken from a human donor who donated a stem cell graft to a child with acute lymphoblastic leukemia. Sample: PBMCs from the stem cell graft donor, taken from the stem cell graft.

CDR3 region: CASRGQGFTEAFF. The nucleotide sequence reads as follows: TGTGCCAGCAGAGGACAGGGATTCACTGAAGCTTTCTTT. In this chain, TRBV12-3 or TRBV12-4 is recombined with TRBJ1-1; 8 of the junction bases match TRBD1. From V the trimming removes 6 bases and from J it removes 4 bases, while the gene matches leave 4 bases of the junction unaccounted for. The CDR3 starts with the cysteine, ends with the phenylalanine, and has 13 residues. Here the CDR3 DNA is all that survives: 39 bases in frame from base 1.